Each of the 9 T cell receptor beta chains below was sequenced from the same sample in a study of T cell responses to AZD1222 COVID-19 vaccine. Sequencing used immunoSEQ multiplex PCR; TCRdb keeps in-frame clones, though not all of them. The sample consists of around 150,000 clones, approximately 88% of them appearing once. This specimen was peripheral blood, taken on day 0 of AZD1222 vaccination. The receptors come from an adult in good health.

The CDR3 loop reads CASSSDGQGGRTDTQYF. The CDR3 DNA reads as TGTGCCAGCAGTTCGGATGGACAGGGGGGCCGCACAGATACGCAGTATTTT. The genes are TRBV6-2 or TRBV6-3 and TRBJ2-3, with 10 bases aligning to TRBD1. J gave up 1 base and V 4 bases, and 8 bases lay outside the gene matches. This CDR3 has 17 amino acids. Germline V lookup: CDR1 MNHEY, CDR2 SVGEGT.

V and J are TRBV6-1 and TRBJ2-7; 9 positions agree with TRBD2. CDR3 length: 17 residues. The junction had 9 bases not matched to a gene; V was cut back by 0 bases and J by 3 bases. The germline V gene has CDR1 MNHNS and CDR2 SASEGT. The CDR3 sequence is CASSEARGGLDNYEQYF. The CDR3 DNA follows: TGTGCCAGCAGTGAAGCGCGGGGGGGGCTCGATAACTACGAGCAGTACTTC.

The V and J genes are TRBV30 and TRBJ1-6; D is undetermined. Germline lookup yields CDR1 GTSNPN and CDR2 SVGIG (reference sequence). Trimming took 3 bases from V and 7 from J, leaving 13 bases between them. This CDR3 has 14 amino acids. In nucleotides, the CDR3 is TGTGCCTGGAGGAGGGCGGGGAGGAATTCACCCCTCCACTTT. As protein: CAWRRAGRNSPLHF. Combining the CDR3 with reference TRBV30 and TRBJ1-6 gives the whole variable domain SQTIHQWPATLVQPVGSPLSLECTVEGTSNPNLYWYRQAAGRGLQLLFYSVGIGQISSEVPQNLSASRPQDRQFILSSKKLLLSDSGFYLCAWRRAGRNSPLHFGNGTRLTVT.

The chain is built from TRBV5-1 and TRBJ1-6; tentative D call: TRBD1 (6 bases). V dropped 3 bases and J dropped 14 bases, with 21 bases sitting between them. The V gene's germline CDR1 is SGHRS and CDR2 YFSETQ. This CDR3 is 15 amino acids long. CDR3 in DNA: TGCGCCAGCAGCTCCGACAACAGGGTCGGATCATCCCTCCACTTT. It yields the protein CASSSDNRVGSSLHF.

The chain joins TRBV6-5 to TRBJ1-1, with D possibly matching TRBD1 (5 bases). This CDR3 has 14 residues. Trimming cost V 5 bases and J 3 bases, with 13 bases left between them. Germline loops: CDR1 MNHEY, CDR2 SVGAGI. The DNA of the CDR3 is TGTGCCAGCAGTAGGCTGGGGGGGGACACTGAAGCTTTCTTT. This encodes CASSRLGGDTEAFF.

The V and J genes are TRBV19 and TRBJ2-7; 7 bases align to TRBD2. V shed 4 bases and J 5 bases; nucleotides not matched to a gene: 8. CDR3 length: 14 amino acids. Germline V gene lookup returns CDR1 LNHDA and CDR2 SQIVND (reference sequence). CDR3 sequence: CASSTSMGGDEQYF. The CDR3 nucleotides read TGTGCCAGTAGTACCTCCATGGGAGGGGACGAGCAGTACTTC.

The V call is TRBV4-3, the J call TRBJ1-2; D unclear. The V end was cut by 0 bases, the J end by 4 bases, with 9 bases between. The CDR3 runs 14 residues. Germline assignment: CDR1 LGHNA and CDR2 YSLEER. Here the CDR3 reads CASSQERKAYGYTF. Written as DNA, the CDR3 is TGCGCCAGCAGCCAAGAAAGGAAGGCCTATGGCTACACCTTC.

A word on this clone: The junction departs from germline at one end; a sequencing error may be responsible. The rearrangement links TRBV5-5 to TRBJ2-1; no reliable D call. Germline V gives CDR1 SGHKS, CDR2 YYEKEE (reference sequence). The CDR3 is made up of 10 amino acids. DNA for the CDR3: TGTGCCAGCAGCTTAGGGCTCCACCTCTTC. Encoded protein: CASSLGLHLF.

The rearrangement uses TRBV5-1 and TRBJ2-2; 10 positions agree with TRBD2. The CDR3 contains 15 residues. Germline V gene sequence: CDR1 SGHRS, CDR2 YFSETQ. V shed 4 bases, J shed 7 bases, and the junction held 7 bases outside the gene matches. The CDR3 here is CASSALAGVDGELFF. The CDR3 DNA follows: TGCGCCAGCAGCGCGCTAGCGGGAGTCGACGGGGAGCTGTTTTTT.